One and the same sample provided the 11 T cell receptor beta chains below, sequenced in a study of T-cell reconstitution after alpha-beta-depleted transplantation in children. As it was prepared, the TCRbeta library received unique molecular identifiers. TCRdb re-called the PCR reads with MiXCR, one entry per CDR3 protein. The sample yields roughly 120,000 distinct CDR3 sequences, 10% seen once. Specimen: PBMCs from the stem cell graft donor, collected from the stem cell graft. These receptors were obtained from a human donor who donated a stem cell graft to a child with acute lymphoblastic leukemia.

V usage is TRBV7-8 and J usage is TRBJ2-7; perhaps TRBD1 as D (7 bases). This CDR3 has 14 amino acids. The V end lost 1 base, the J end lost 4 bases, and 11 bases lay between the germline ends. Germline loops: CDR1 SGHVS, CDR2 FQNEAQ. The CDR3 nucleotides are TGTGCCAGCAGCTTAGGTTCAGGGGGGTACGAGCAGTACTTC. This codes for CASSLGSGGYEQYF. The variable domain in full, with the rest retrieved from reference TRBV7-8 and TRBJ2-7, is GAGVSQSPRYKVAKRGQDVALRCDPISGHVSLFWYQQALGQGPEFLTYFQNEAQLDKSGLPSDRFFAERPEGSVSTLKIQRTQQEDSAVYLCASSLGSGGYEQYFGPGTRLTVT.

V usage is TRBV7-9 and J usage is TRBJ1-6; D call uncertain. CDR3 size: 13 residues. Germline lookup yields CDR1 SEHNR and CDR2 FQNEAQ (reference sequence). The V end was cut by 4 bases, the J end by 7 bases, with 8 bases between. The CDR3 DNA sequence: TGTGCCAGCAGCTCCCCCGGGAATTCACCCCTCCACTTT. Residues: CASSSPGNSPLHF.

This clonotype has ten or more counts. V and J are TRBV12-3 or TRBV12-4 and TRBJ2-3, with TRBD2 matching 9 bases. Trimming removed 1 base from V and 1 base from J; junction bases left unmatched: 6. CDR3 length: 17 amino acids. The CDR3 here is CASSLGGSGGRTDTQYF. The DNA of the CDR3 is TGTGCCAGCAGTTTAGGCGGTAGCGGGGGTCGCACAGATACGCAGTATTTT.

This clonotype was seen many times. This chain uses TRBV7-2 with TRBJ1-2; no firm D call. Germline V gives CDR1 SGHTA, CDR2 FQGNSA. The CDR3 contains 14 residues. V was clipped by 1 base and J by 6 bases, with 12 bases between them. The CDR3 sequence: CASSLGAQKNGYTF. The DNA for the CDR3 is TGTGCCAGCAGCTTAGGCGCCCAGAAGAATGGCTACACCTTC.

Many counts were recorded for this clonotype. The J gene is TRBJ2-7, the V gene TRBV5-1, with TRBD2 matching over 11 bases. Per the germline V gene, CDR1 is SGHRS and CDR2 is YFSETQ. The CDR3 loop spans 16 amino acids. The V gene end was trimmed by 0 bases and the J gene end by 2 bases; junction bases not matched to a gene: 4. In DNA form, the CDR3 reads TGCGCCAGCAGCTTGGGGGGACTAGCGGCCACCTACGAGCAGTACTTC. Protein: CASSLGGLAATYEQYF. Together with reference TRBV5-1 and TRBJ2-7, the CDR3 gives the full variable domain: KAGVTQTPRYLIKTRGQQVTLSCSPISGHRSVSWYQQTPGQGLQFLFEYFSETQRNKGNFPGRFSGRQFSNSRSEMNVSTLELGDSALYLCASSLGGLAATYEQYFGPGTRLTVT.

At least ten counts were recorded for this clonotype. The V gene is TRBV12-3 or TRBV12-4, the J gene TRBJ2-1, with D maybe TRBD2 (7 bases). The CDR3 runs 15 residues. V was trimmed by 7 bases and J by 3 bases, leaving 16 bases between them. This CDR3 is CASTGEGDVYNEQFF. The CDR3, as DNA: TGTGCCAGCACGGGGGAGGGGGACGTCTACAATGAGCAGTTCTTC.

At least ten counts were recorded for this clonotype. The chain combines TRBV20-1 with TRBJ1-4; D gene uncertain. V gave up 6 bases and J gave up 0 bases, with 20 bases separating them. The germline gives CDR1 DFQATT, CDR2 SNEGSKA (reference sequence). The CDR3 is 17 amino acids. The CDR3 region is CSAPLGPRFATNEKLFF. Written as DNA, the CDR3 is TGCAGTGCCCCCCTCGGGCCCCGGTTTGCAACTAATGAAAAACTGTTTTTT.

The sample holds many counts of this clonotype. The chain couples TRBV20-1 to TRBJ2-5, with D possibly being TRBD1 or TRBD2 (6 bases each). Trimming took 0 bases from V and 0 from J, leaving 11 bases between them. Germline V lookup: CDR1 DFQATT, CDR2 SNEGSKA (reference sequence). This CDR3 contains 15 residues. The CDR3 nucleotides are TGCAGTGCTAGAGAGCCAAGGGGGGACCAAGAGACCCAGTACTTC. Its protein product is CSAREPRGDQETQYF.

This clonotype was seen at least ten times. This chain uses TRBV12-3 or TRBV12-4 with TRBJ1-5; D not certain. Trimming stripped 3 bases from V and 6 bases from J, with 9 bases between. This CDR3 has 13 amino acids. The CDR3 DNA is TGTGCCAGCAGTTTTCAGATGGGTCAGCCCCAGCATTTT. Its protein is CASSFQMGQPQHF.

This clonotype was observed at least ten times. The chain links TRBV7-8 to TRBJ2-2; D is tentatively TRBD1 or TRBD2 (6 bases each). The CDR3 length is 16 residues. CDR1 SGHVS and CDR2 FQNEAQ come from the germline V gene. V lost 5 bases and J 5 bases, leaving 18 bases between the germline ends. The CDR3 nucleotides read TGTGCCAGCAGCCCCTGGGACGGGGGCCCTACCGGGGAGCTGTTTTTT. Translation gives CASSPWDGGPTGELFF. The entire variable domain, with the rest obtained from reference TRBV7-8 and TRBJ2-2, is as follows: GAGVSQSPRYKVAKRGQDVALRCDPISGHVSLFWYQQALGQGPEFLTYFQNEAQLDKSGLPSDRFFAERPEGSVSTLKIQRTQQEDSAVYLCASSPWDGGPTGELFFGEGSRLTVL.

This clonotype has ten or more counts. V usage is TRBV7-3 and J usage is TRBJ2-3; tentatively, D is TRBD1 or TRBD2 (5 bases each). The CDR3 spans 17 residues. Trimming stripped 0 bases from V and 6 bases from J, with 19 bases between. Germline V gives CDR1 SGHTA, CDR2 FQGTGA. The CDR3 protein is CASSLTVAGTQWDTQYF. DNA of the CDR3: TGTGCCAGCAGCTTAACAGTGGCCGGGACCCAGTGGGATACGCAGTATTTT.